This TCR beta chain was sequenced in a study of blood T cells in healthy people across ages. Study-level points and caveats: Roughly linear age-related decline in beta diversity appeared, significant by age approximately 43.

PCR was performed a second time for about 7 to 12 cycles using a sample-barcoded 5' primer and a J-beta primer mix. Each CDR3 protein gets one entry after TCRdb re-called the 5' RACE reads with MiXCR. The sample contains 910,000 or so distinct CDR3 sequences, just over 50% of which appear only once. Germline-derived CDR1 and CDR2 are SQVTM and ANQGSEA. The CDR3 has 10 amino acids. V gave up 7 bases and J gave up 6 bases; unmatched junction bases: 2. With regard to this clonotype: Its target is not known.

Sequencing used blood. The chain joins TRBV29-1 to TRBJ2-7, with 8 bases identical to TRBD1. This receptor was identified in a woman aged 55 to 70 in good health. The CDR3 here is CSAGTGEQYF. As DNA, the CDR3 is TGCAGCGCTGGGACAGGCGAGCAGTACTTC.